These 4 T cell receptor beta chains were sequenced from one sample in a study of cytomegalovirus exposure and HLA in healthy donors. Measured with immunoSEQ multiplex PCR; TCRdb has only the in-frame clones, and not every one. The sample shows about 130,000 clones, about 96% of them seen only once. Sequencing was performed on PBMCs. The receptors come from a man between 18 and 35 years old in good health and CMV-seronegative.

CDR3 loop: CASSLGTEGGYTF. The CDR3 DNA reads as TGTGCCAGCAGCTTAGGCACCGAGGGTGGCTACACCTTC. V and J are TRBV7-3 and TRBJ1-2; D is unclear. CDR3 length: 13 residues. V was cut by 2 bases and J by 7 bases, with 11 bases left in between. Germline V gene data show CDR1 as SGHTA and CDR2 as FQGTGA.

The CDR3 loop reads CASSLYRTGSGYTF. CDR3 nucleotide sequence: TGTGCCAGCAGTTTATATAGGACAGGCTCCGGCTACACCTTC. The chain couples TRBV28 to TRBJ1-2; 7 nucleotides align to TRBD1. V lost 1 base, J lost 8 bases, and 7 bases stayed unmatched. The CDR3 is 14 residues long. Germline V gene data show CDR1 as MDHEN and CDR2 as SYDVKM.

The gene calls are TRBV5-4 and TRBJ2-1, with TRBD2 matching over 10 bases. Germline CDR1 is SGHNT and CDR2 is YYREEE (reference sequence). The CDR3 runs 15 residues. V lost 4 bases and J lost 8; bases outside the gene matches: 9. The CDR3 DNA follows: TGTGCCAGCAGCCGGCGCCTAGCGGGAGAGGATGAGCAGTTCTTC. Amino acids: CASSRRLAGEDEQFF.

The chain links TRBV30 to TRBJ2-1; 10 bases are a match to TRBD2. The trim removed 3 bases at V and 15 bases at J, leaving 8 bases unmatched. The CDR3 contains 12 residues. Germline V gives CDR1 GTSNPN, CDR2 SVGIG (reference sequence). CDR3 coding DNA: TGTGCCTGGAGGGAAGCGGGAGGGGGACGGTTCTTC. Its translation: CAWREAGGGRFF.